What follows is one T cell receptor (beta chain) and its context. V was cut by 3 bases and J by 2 bases, with 11 bases left in between. CDR3 length equals 15 residues. Germline assignment: CDR1 LGHNA and CDR2 YNFKEQ. The sample comes from a study of blood T cell repertoires in COVID-19. Authors' data handling: For nucleated cells, counts were estimated from reference gene primer amplification. Produced via immunoSEQ multiplex PCR; TCRdb's table is partial and in-frame only. V and J calls and clone size are those listed in that table; D and trimming were worked out from the DNA. The sample includes 180,000 or so clones, more than 70% of them seen just once.

The sequence was obtained from a man aged 40-55 years with active or convalescent COVID-19. Sequencing input: peripheral blood. The chain is built from TRBV4-2 and TRBJ1-3; no reliable D call. Here the CDR3 DNA reads TGTGCCAGCAGCCACCCGGGAGAAGCTGGAAACACCATATATTTT. This encodes CASSHPGEAGNTIYF.